Listed below are T cell receptor beta chains from one sample, sequenced in a study of early T cells in non-severe SARS-CoV-2 infection. TCRdb itself ran the 5' RACE reads through MiXCR, one entry per CDR3 protein. The data show 35,000 to 50,000 distinct CDR3 sequences, 5.5% to 6.5% seen once. The sequenced sample was whole blood. All receptors come from an adult who was a healthcare worker with PCR-confirmed SARS-CoV-2 infection or an uninfected control (not recorded which). Both conserved end residues are trimmed from each CDR3. A D gene is named only where the DNA matches it firmly.

v_call	cdr3_length	j_call	d_call	cdr3_aa
TRBV4-1	14	TRBJ2-1	NA	ASSQGPSRGVNEQF
TRBV20-1	15	TRBJ2-3	TRBD1	SARGVGQGLRTDTQY
TRBV14	12	TRBJ2-1	NA	ASSQEQHYNEEF
TRBV6-1	9	TRBJ1-6	NA	ASSVGEPLH
TRBV13	10	TRBJ2-1	NA	ASSKGGNEQF
TRBV27	12	TRBJ2-3	NA	ASSPRDFTDTQY
TRBV27	11	TRBJ2-7	TRBD1	ASRRTGVYEQY
TRBV10-3	13	TRBJ2-2	TRBD2	AIIPTGGDTGELF
TRBV20-1	12	TRBJ2-3	NA	SAARGMGTDTQY
TRBV27	13	TRBJ1-6	TRBD1	ASKSTGTANSPLH
TRBV9	14	TRBJ2-3	NA	ASSPRGGVLTDTQY
TRBV7-9	11	TRBJ2-7	TRBD1	ASSSGTGVDLH
TRBV3-1	13	TRBJ2-3	NA	ASSQEVGGQSTQY
TRBV30	15	TRBJ2-2	TRBD1	AWSPIPGTADTGELF
TRBV10-2	13	TRBJ1-2	NA	ASSLRDRPPYGYT
TRBV10-3	12	TRBJ1-5	NA	AISGSGANQPQH
TRBV9	12	TRBJ2-7	NA	ARGSGTTTYEQY
TRBV28	12	TRBJ1-2	TRBD1	ASSPTGRIYGYT
TRBV7-9	12	TRBJ1-1	NA	ASSLDQGNTEAF
TRBV2	11	TRBJ2-1	TRBD1	ASRNGQGEEQF
TRBV9	16	TRBJ2-3	NA	ASSPPDVVLVNTDTQY
TRBV9	13	TRBJ2-3	NA	ASSVMGISGDTQY
TRBV10-3	11	TRBJ2-7	NA	AISESSIDEQY
TRBV6-5	10	TRBJ1-1	TRBD1	AVTGVGTEAF
TRBV20-1	12	TRBJ2-5	TRBD1	SATPTGEQETQY
TRBV28	11	TRBJ1-2	TRBD1	ASIRGRDYGYT
TRBV3-1	13	TRBJ1-5	TRBD1	ASSPTGGSNQPQH
TRBV25-1	13	TRBJ2-5	TRBD2	ASRRTSGGEETQY
TRBV4-3	17	TRBJ1-4	NA	ASSQVFQGRTATNEKLF
TRBV5-1	11	TRBJ1-2	TRBD1	ASSSEGARGYT
TRBV6-6	13	TRBJ2-4	NA	ASSYLAGVKNIQY
TRBV4-1	14	TRBJ2-7	NA	ASSRGPGPLAYEQY
TRBV5-1	12	TRBJ2-7	NA	ASSLDGATYEQY
TRBV28	13	TRBJ1-3	NA	ASTDGRFSGNTIY
TRBV29-1	11	TRBJ1-4	TRBD1	SVRDRVSEKLF
TRBV4-1	14	TRBJ1-5	NA	ASSPVSSASNQPQH
TRBV12-3/TRBV12-4	11	TRBJ1-1	NA	ASSKGGETEAF
TRBV5-6	11	TRBJ2-1	NA	ASSLATGTEQF
TRBV6-4	16	TRBJ1-5	NA	ASSDFWAETFGGQPQH
TRBV2	12	TRBJ2-1	TRBD2	ASTGGAAYNEQF
TRBV11-2	13	TRBJ2-5	TRBD1	ASSLGGGHQETQY
TRBV28	14	TRBJ1-1	TRBD1	ASSLREDRVNTEAF
TRBV2	12	TRBJ2-2	TRBD1	ASKGGANTGELF
TRBV11-2	11	TRBJ1-1	NA	ASSFEVNTEAF
TRBV4-1	13	TRBJ1-4	NA	ASSQSDRLNEKLF
TRBV6-1	12	TRBJ2-3	TRBD1	ASIDRVGTDTQY
TRBV5-5	13	TRBJ1-1	NA	ASSSTGTLYTEAF
TRBV27	10	TRBJ2-1	NA	ASSLWGNEQF
TRBV13	13	TRBJ2-7	TRBD1	ASSQRTGGVFEQY
TRBV28	12	TRBJ1-2	NA	ASKSGQLIYGYT